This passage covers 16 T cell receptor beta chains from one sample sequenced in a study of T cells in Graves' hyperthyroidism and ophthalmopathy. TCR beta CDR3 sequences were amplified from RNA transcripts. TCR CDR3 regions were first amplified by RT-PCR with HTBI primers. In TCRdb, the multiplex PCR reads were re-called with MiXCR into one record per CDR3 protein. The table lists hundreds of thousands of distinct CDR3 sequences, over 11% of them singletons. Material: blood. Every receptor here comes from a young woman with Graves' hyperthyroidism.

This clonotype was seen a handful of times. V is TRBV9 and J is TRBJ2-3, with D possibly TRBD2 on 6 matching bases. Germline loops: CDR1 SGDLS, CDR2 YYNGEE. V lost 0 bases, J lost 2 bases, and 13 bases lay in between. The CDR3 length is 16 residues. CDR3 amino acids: CASSVGRGPYTDTQYF. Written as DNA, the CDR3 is TGTGCCAGCAGCGTAGGGAGGGGACCGTACACAGATACGCAGTATTTT.

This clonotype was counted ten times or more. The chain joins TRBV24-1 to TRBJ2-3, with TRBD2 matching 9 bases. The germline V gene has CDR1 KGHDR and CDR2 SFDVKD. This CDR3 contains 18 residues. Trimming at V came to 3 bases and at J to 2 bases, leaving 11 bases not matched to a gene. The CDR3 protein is CATSDRTTSGTLTDTQYF. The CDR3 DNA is TGTGCCACCAGTGATCGCACGACTAGCGGAACACTCACAGATACGCAGTATTTT.

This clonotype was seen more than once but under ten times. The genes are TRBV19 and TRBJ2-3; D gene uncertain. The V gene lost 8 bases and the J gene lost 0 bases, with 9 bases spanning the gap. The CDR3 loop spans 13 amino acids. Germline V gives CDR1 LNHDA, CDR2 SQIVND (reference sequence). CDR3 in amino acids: CASGLPSTDTQYF. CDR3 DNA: TGTGCCAGTGGCCTTCCTAGCACAGATACGCAGTATTTT.

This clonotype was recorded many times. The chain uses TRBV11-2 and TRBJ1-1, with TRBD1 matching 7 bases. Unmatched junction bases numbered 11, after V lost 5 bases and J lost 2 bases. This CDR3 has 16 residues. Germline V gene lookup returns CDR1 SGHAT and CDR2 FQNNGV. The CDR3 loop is CASSGRQGAPNTEAFF. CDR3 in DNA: TGTGCCAGCAGCGGTAGACAGGGTGCCCCTAACACTGAAGCTTTCTTT.

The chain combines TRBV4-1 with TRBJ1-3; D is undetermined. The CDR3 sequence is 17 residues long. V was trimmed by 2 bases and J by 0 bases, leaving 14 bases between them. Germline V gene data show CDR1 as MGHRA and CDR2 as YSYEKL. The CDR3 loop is CASSQNPAGSSGNTIYF. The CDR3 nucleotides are TGCGCCAGCAGCCAAAACCCCGCAGGAAGCTCTGGAAACACCATATATTTT.

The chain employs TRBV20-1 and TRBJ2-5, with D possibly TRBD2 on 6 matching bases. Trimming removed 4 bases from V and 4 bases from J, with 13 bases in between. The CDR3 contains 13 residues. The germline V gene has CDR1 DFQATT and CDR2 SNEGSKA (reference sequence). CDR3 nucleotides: TGCAGTGCTAACGGGGGTGGAGGAGAGACCCAGTACTTC. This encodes CSANGGGGETQYF.

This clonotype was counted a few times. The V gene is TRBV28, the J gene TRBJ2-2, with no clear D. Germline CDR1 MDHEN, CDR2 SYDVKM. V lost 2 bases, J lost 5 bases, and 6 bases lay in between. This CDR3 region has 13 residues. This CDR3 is CASSLPVTGELFF. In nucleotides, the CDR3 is TGTGCCAGCAGTTTACCCGTTACCGGGGAGCTGTTTTTT.

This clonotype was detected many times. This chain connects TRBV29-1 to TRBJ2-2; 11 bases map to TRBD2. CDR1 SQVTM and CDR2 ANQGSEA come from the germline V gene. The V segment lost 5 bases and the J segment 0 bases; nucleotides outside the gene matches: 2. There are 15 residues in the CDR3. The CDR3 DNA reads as TGCAGCGTTTCTAGCGGGAGGCCGAACACCGGGGAGCTGTTTTTT. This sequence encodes CSVSSGRPNTGELFF.

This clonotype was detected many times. The CDR3 sequence is CASSPGLGVTYQETQYF. DNA of the CDR3: TGTGCCAGCAGCCCCGGTTTAGGGGTCACGTACCAAGAGACCCAGTACTTC. J is TRBJ2-5 and V is TRBV11-1; D might be TRBD1 (5 bases). The CDR3 consists of 17 residues. Between the trimmed V and J ends, which lost 5 bases and 0 bases, there was a span of 19 bases. CDR1 and CDR2 from the germline V gene are SGHAT and FQDESV (reference sequence).

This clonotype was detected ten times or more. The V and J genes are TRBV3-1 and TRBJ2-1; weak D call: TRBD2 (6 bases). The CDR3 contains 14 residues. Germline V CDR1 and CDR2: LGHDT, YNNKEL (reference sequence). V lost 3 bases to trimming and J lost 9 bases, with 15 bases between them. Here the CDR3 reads CASSQGLGGSEQFF. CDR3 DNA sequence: TGTGCCAGCAGCCAGGGCCTAGGAGGGAGTGAGCAGTTCTTC.

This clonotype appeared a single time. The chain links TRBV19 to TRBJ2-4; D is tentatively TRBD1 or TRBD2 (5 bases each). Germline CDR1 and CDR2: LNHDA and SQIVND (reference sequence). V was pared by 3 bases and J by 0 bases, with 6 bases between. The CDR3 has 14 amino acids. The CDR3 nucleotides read TGTGCCAGTAGTATCGGGACAGCCAAAAACATTCAGTACTTC. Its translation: CASSIGTAKNIQYF.

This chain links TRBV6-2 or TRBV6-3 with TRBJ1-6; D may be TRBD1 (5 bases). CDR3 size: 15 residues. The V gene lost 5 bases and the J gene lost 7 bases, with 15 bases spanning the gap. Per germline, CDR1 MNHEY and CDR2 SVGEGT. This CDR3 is CASSASGTGNSPLHF. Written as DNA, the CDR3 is TGTGCCAGCAGTGCGTCCGGGACTGGGAATTCACCCCTCCACTTT.

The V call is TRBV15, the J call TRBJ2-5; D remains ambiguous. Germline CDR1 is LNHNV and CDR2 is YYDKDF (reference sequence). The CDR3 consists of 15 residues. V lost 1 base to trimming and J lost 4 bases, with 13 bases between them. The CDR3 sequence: CATSRVGSTGETQYF. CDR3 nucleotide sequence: TGTGCCACCAGCAGAGTCGGATCGACGGGAGAGACCCAGTACTTC.

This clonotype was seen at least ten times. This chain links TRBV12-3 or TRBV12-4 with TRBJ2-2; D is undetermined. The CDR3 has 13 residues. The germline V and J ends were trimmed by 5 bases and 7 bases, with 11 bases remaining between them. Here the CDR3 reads CASSQNLHGELFF. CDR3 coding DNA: TGTGCCAGCAGTCAAAATCTTCACGGGGAGCTGTTTTTT.

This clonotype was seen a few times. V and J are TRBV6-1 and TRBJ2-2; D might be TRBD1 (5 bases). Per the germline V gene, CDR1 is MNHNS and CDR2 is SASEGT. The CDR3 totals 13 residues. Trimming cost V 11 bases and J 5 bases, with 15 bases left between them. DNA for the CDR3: TGTGCCGGTCGGACACCTTTGACCGGGGAGCTGTTTTTT. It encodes CAGRTPLTGELFF.

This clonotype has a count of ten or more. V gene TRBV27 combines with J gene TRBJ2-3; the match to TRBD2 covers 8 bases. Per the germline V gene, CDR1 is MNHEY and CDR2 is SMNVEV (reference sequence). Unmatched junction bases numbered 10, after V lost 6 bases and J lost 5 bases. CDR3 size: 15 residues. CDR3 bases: TGTGCCAGCAGCGGAGGACTAGCCAGGGGAGATACGCAGTATTTT. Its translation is CASSGGLARGDTQYF.